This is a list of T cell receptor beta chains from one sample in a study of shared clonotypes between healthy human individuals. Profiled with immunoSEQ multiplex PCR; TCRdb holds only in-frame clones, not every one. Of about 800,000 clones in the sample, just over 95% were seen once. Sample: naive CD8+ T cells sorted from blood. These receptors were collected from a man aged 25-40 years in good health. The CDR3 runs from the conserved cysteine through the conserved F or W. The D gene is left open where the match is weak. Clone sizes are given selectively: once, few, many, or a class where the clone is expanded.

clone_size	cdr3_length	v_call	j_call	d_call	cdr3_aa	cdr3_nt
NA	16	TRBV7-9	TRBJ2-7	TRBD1	CASSVPTGQAPYEQYF	TGTGCCAGCAGCGTTCCTACGGGACAGGCGCCCTACGAGCAGTACTTC
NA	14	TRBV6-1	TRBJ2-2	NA	CASSVNILTGELFF	TGTGCCAGCAGTGTTAACATTCTCACCGGGGAGCTGTTTTTT
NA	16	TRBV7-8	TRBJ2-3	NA	CASSLDERMVPDTQYF	TGTGCCAGCAGCTTAGACGAGAGAATGGTCCCCGATACGCAGTATTTT
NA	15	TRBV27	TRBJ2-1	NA	CASSTTWGNGDEQFF	TGTGCCAGCAGTACCACATGGGGCAATGGTGATGAGCAGTTCTTC
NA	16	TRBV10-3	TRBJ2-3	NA	CAISDPGAGSTDTQYF	TGTGCCATCAGTGACCCAGGGGCAGGGAGCACAGATACGCAGTATTTT
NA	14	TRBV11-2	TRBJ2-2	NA	CASSPGPNTGELFF	TGTGCCAGCAGCCCGGGACCTAACACCGGGGAGCTGTTTTTT
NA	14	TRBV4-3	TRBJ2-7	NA	CASSQVVTLYEQYF	TGCGCCAGCAGCCAAGTTGTGACACTTTACGAGCAGTACTTC
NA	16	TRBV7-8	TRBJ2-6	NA	CASSLAEFSGANVLTF	TGTGCCAGCAGCTTAGCGGAGTTTAGTGGGGCCAACGTCCTGACTTTC
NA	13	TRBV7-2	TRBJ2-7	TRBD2	CASSPSGTYEQYF	TGTGCCAGCAGCCCTAGCGGAACCTACGAGCAGTACTTC
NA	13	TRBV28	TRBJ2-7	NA	CAIRPDSAYEQYF	TGTGCCATCAGGCCGGACAGCGCCTACGAGCAGTACTTC
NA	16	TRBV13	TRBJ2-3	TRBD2	CASSQIGTSGLDTQYF	TGTGCCAGCAGCCAAATAGGGACTAGCGGTTTAGATACGCAGTATTTT
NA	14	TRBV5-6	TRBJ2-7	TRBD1	CASSHGTGVYEQYF	TGTGCCAGCAGCCATGGGACAGGCGTCTACGAGCAGTACTTC
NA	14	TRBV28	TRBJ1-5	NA	CASSIPYSNQPQHF	TGTGCCAGCAGTATCCCATACAGCAATCAGCCCCAGCATTTT
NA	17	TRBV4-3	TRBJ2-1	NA	CASSQDGAGTLYNEQFF	TGCGCCAGCAGCCAAGATGGGGCCGGGACACTATACAATGAGCAGTTCTTC
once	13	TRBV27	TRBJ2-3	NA	CATARVGTDTQYF	TGTGCCACCGCCCGGGTCGGCACAGATACGCAGTATTTT
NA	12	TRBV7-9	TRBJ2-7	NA	CASSSLGNEQYF	TGTGCCAGCAGCTCCCTCGGTAACGAGCAGTACTTC
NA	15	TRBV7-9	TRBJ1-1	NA	CASSLGQGVNTEAFF	TGTGCCAGCAGCTTGGGGCAAGGGGTAAACACTGAAGCTTTCTTT
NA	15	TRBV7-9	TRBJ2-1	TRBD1	CASSFPGGRYNEQFF	TGTGCCAGCAGCTTCCCAGGGGGTCGGTACAATGAGCAGTTCTTC
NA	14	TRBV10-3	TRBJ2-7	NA	CAISLDMTFYEQYF	TGTGCCATCAGTCTGGACATGACTTTCTACGAGCAGTACTTC
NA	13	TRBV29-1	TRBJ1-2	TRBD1	CSVEVGDRAGYTF	TGCAGCGTTGAAGTGGGAGACAGGGCTGGCTACACCTTC
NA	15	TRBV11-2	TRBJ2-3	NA	CASSLWAGSTDTQYF	TGTGCCAGCAGCTTATGGGCGGGGAGCACAGATACGCAGTATTTT
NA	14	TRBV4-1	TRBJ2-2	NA	CASSTQGYTGELFF	TGCGCCAGCAGCACACAGGGTTACACCGGGGAGCTGTTTTTT
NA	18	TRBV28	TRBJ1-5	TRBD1	CASSHRDRRLYSNQPQHF	TGTGCCAGCAGTCACCGGGACAGGCGCCTTTATAGCAATCAGCCCCAGCATTTT
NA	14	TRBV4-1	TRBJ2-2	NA	CASSLYRNTGELFF	TGCGCCAGCAGCCTATACAGGAACACCGGGGAGCTGTTTTTT
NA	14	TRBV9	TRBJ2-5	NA	CASSVGFGQETQYF	TGTGCCAGCAGCGTAGGTTTCGGACAAGAGACCCAGTACTTC
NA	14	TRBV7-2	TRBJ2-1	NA	CASSPMRGYNEQFF	TGTGCCAGCAGCCCGATGAGGGGGTACAATGAGCAGTTCTTC
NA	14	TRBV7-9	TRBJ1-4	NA	CASSYLLDGEKLFF	TGTGCCAGCAGCTACTTACTCGACGGTGAAAAACTGTTTTTT
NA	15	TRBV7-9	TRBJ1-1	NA	CASSRSRGENTEAFF	TGTGCCAGCAGCCGATCAAGGGGAGAGAACACTGAAGCTTTCTTT
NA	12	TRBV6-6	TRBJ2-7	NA	CASSYRQIEQYF	TGTGCCAGCAGTTACAGGCAGATCGAGCAGTACTTC
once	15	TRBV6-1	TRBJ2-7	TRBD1	CASRDRDRGPYEQYF	TGTGCCAGCAGGGACCGGGACAGGGGTCCCTACGAGCAGTACTTC
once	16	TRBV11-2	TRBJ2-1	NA	CASSLEGMPAYNEQFF	TGTGCCAGCAGCTTAGAGGGTATGCCCGCCTACAATGAGCAGTTCTTC
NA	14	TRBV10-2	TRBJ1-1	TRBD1	CASSPGQGYTEAFF	TGCGCCAGCAGCCCGGGACAGGGCTACACTGAAGCTTTCTTT
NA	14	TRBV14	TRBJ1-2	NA	CASSQASGYYGYTF	TGTGCCAGCAGCCAAGCTAGCGGCTACTATGGCTACACCTTC
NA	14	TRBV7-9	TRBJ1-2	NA	CASSLGPDLEGYTF	TGTGCCAGCAGCTTGGGTCCTGACTTAGAGGGCTACACCTTC
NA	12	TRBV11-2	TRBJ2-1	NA	CASSLEYHREFF	TGTGCCAGCAGCTTAGAGTATCACAGGGAGTTCTTC
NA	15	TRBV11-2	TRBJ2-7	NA	CASSPQGRSSYEQYF	TGTGCCAGCAGCCCCCAGGGCAGGAGCTCCTACGAGCAGTACTTC
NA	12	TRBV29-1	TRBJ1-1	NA	CSVHTRKAEAFF	TGCAGCGTCCACACACGGAAGGCTGAAGCTTTCTTT
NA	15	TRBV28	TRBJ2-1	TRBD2	CASREGRERNNEQFF	TGTGCCAGCAGAGAGGGGCGGGAGAGGAACAATGAGCAGTTCTTC
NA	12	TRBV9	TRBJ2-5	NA	CASSGHQETQYF	TGTGCCAGCAGCGGCCACCAAGAGACCCAGTACTTC
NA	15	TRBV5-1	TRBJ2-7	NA	CASSSFGGVAYEQYF	TGCGCCAGCAGCTCGTTCGGTGGAGTAGCCTACGAGCAGTACTTC
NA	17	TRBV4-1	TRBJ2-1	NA	CASSQEGRGSSYNEQFF	TGCGCCAGCAGCCAAGAGGGAAGGGGAAGCTCCTACAATGAGCAGTTCTTC
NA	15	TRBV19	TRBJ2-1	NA	CASSILLTSYNEQFF	TGTGCCAGTAGTATATTACTTACTAGTTACAATGAGCAGTTCTTC